The rows below give T cell receptor beta chains drawn from one sample of a study of blood T cell repertoires in COVID-19. Some clones are missing from TCRdb's copy, which holds only in-frame ones; the method was immunoSEQ multiplex PCR. The profile shows roughly 220,000 clones, about 88% of them singletons. Sequenced input: PBMCs or T cells enriched from blood (not recorded which). These receptors originate from a woman under 40 who had recovered from COVID-19. CDR3s include the opening cysteine and the closing phenylalanine or tryptophan. A D gene is named only where the DNA matches it firmly. Some rows mark clone size as missing; the rest say once, few, many or name a class of expanded clone.

CDR3 DNA: TGTGCCAGCTCACCTATTGTGACACAGAACACTGAAGCTTTCTTT
CDR3 protein: CASSPIVTQNTEAFF
D gene: NA
V gene: TRBV18
J gene: TRBJ1-1
clone size: NA

CDR3 DNA: TGTGCCAGTAGTATAGCGGGGGTAGGGGCCAACGTCCTGACTTTC
CDR3 protein: CASSIAGVGANVLTF
D gene: NA
V gene: TRBV19
J gene: TRBJ2-6
clone size: NA

CDR3 DNA: TGCGCCAGCAGTGAAGTCAGGGGCTATGGCTACACCTTC
CDR3 protein: CASSEVRGYGYTF
D gene: NA
V gene: TRBV10-2
J gene: TRBJ1-2
clone size: NA

CDR3 DNA: TGTGCCAGCAGTGCCCGGGGCCAAGAGACCCAGTACTTC
CDR3 protein: CASSARGQETQYF
D gene: NA
V gene: TRBV2
J gene: TRBJ2-5
clone size: NA

CDR3 DNA: TGTGCCAGCAGTTTAGGGGGGGGTATTGTGCAGTTCTTC
CDR3 protein: CASSLGGGIVQFF
D gene: TRBD2
V gene: TRBV12-3/TRBV12-4
J gene: TRBJ2-1
clone size: NA

CDR3 DNA: TGTGCCAGCAGCCAGGGACAGTCGGCTTTCTTT
CDR3 protein: CASSQGQSAFF
D gene: TRBD1
V gene: TRBV11-2
J gene: TRBJ1-1
clone size: NA

CDR3 DNA: TGTGCCAGCAGTTACGCCGGGTGGAACACTGAAGCTTTCTTT
CDR3 protein: CASSYAGWNTEAFF
D gene: NA
V gene: TRBV6-5
J gene: TRBJ1-1
clone size: NA

CDR3 DNA: TGTGCCAGCTCACCAAACGTCATTGGACAGGGGAGCACTGAAGCTTTCTTT
CDR3 protein: CASSPNVIGQGSTEAFF
D gene: TRBD1
V gene: TRBV18
J gene: TRBJ1-1
clone size: NA

CDR3 DNA: TGTGCCAGCAGCTTACATGGGACTAGCGGGGGTCGGGATACGCAGTATTTT
CDR3 protein: CASSLHGTSGGRDTQYF
D gene: TRBD2
V gene: TRBV7-3
J gene: TRBJ2-3
clone size: NA

CDR3 DNA: TGCAGCGTCCACAGACTAGCGGGGGGGGCAACAGATACGCAGTATTTT
CDR3 protein: CSVHRLAGGATDTQYF
D gene: TRBD2
V gene: TRBV29-1
J gene: TRBJ2-3
clone size: NA

CDR3 DNA: TGTGCCAGCAACCAGGGTTGGGATGGCTACACCTTC
CDR3 protein: CASNQGWDGYTF
D gene: NA
V gene: TRBV7-2
J gene: TRBJ1-2
clone size: NA

CDR3 DNA: TGTGCCAGCGGGCTGAGTGGGAACACTGAAGCTTTCTTT
CDR3 protein: CASGLSGNTEAFF
D gene: NA
V gene: TRBV12-3/TRBV12-4
J gene: TRBJ1-1
clone size: once

CDR3 DNA: TGCGCCAGCAGCTTTACCCGGACTAGCGGGGGTAGCGGGGAGCTGTTTTTT
CDR3 protein: CASSFTRTSGGSGELFF
D gene: TRBD2
V gene: TRBV5-1
J gene: TRBJ2-2
clone size: NA